A selection of T cell receptor beta chains follows, all from one sample in a study of blood T cell repertoires in COVID-19. Using immunoSEQ multiplex PCR, the repertoire was profiled, and TCRdb retains in-frame clones only, with some absent. In the table there are 50,000 to 65,000 clones, around two thirds of which are singletons. The sample was PBMCs or T cells enriched from blood (not recorded which). The source of these receptors is a woman aged 55-69 years who had been exposed to COVID-19. Each CDR3 is given with its conserved first and last residue. The D gene is left open where the match is weak. Rows may omit the clone size; those that give it use once, few, many or a size class.

d_call: TRBD2
v_call: TRBV28
j_call: TRBJ2-3
clone_size: -
cdr3_aa: CASSLTGGGDTQYF
cdr3_nt: TGTGCCAGCAGTTTAACCGGGGGGGGAGATACGCAGTATTTT

d_call: -
v_call: TRBV20-1
j_call: TRBJ1-1
clone_size: -
cdr3_aa: CSARTDTEAFF
cdr3_nt: TGCAGTGCTCGGACAGACACTGAAGCTTTCTTT

d_call: -
v_call: TRBV28
j_call: TRBJ1-2
clone_size: -
cdr3_aa: CASSLLWGSNYGYTF
cdr3_nt: TGTGCCAGCAGTTTACTATGGGGCTCTAACTATGGCTACACCTTC

d_call: -
v_call: TRBV24-1
j_call: TRBJ2-5
clone_size: -
cdr3_aa: CATSDTRLVGETQYF
cdr3_nt: TGTGCCACCAGTGATACTAGACTAGTGGGGGAGACCCAGTACTTC

d_call: TRBD2
v_call: TRBV19
j_call: TRBJ2-1
clone_size: -
cdr3_aa: CASSMTSGGNNEQFF
cdr3_nt: TGTGCCAGTAGTATGACTAGCGGGGGGAACAATGAGCAGTTCTTC

d_call: TRBD1
v_call: TRBV5-1
j_call: TRBJ1-2
clone_size: once
cdr3_aa: CASSWGQGEYTF
cdr3_nt: TGCGCCAGCAGCTGGGGACAGGGTGAATACACCTTC

d_call: -
v_call: TRBV6-5
j_call: TRBJ1-1
clone_size: -
cdr3_aa: CASWPSFTEAFF
cdr3_nt: TGTGCCAGCTGGCCATCCTTCACTGAAGCTTTCTTT

d_call: -
v_call: TRBV6-2/TRBV6-3
j_call: TRBJ2-2
clone_size: -
cdr3_aa: CASSYLMDTGELFF
cdr3_nt: TGTGCCAGCAGTTACCTAATGGACACCGGGGAGCTGTTTTTT

d_call: -
v_call: TRBV7-9
j_call: TRBJ2-1
clone_size: -
cdr3_aa: CASSLGQGKWHEQFF
cdr3_nt: TGTGCCAGCAGCTTAGGGCAGGGGAAGTGGCATGAGCAGTTCTTC

d_call: -
v_call: TRBV6-1
j_call: TRBJ1-5
clone_size: -
cdr3_aa: CASSEHTWTVSNQPQHF
cdr3_nt: TGTGCCAGCAGTGAGCACACCTGGACAGTTAGCAATCAGCCCCAGCATTTT

d_call: TRBD2
v_call: TRBV7-2
j_call: TRBJ2-7
clone_size: -
cdr3_aa: CASSSSGGPYEQYF
cdr3_nt: TGTGCCAGCAGCTCTAGCGGGGGACCCTACGAGCAGTACTTC

d_call: -
v_call: TRBV4-1
j_call: TRBJ2-3
clone_size: -
cdr3_aa: CASSQELTGRVTQYF
cdr3_nt: TGCGCCAGCAGCCAAGAACTGACAGGACGAGTTACGCAGTATTTT

d_call: TRBD2
v_call: TRBV3-1/TRBV3-2
j_call: TRBJ2-2
clone_size: -
cdr3_aa: CASSQGLAGIPSGELFF
cdr3_nt: TGTGCCAGCAGCCAGGGACTAGCGGGAATACCGTCCGGGGAGCTGTTTTTT

d_call: -
v_call: TRBV30
j_call: TRBJ1-5
clone_size: -
cdr3_aa: CAWSVQGAQPQHF
cdr3_nt: TGTGCCTGGAGTGTACAGGGCGCACAGCCCCAGCATTTT

d_call: TRBD2
v_call: TRBV4-3
j_call: TRBJ2-3
clone_size: -
cdr3_aa: CASSQDGRAPDTQYF
cdr3_nt: TGCGCCAGCAGCCAAGACGGGAGGGCCCCCGATACGCAGTATTTT

d_call: TRBD1
v_call: TRBV6-5
j_call: TRBJ1-1
clone_size: once
cdr3_aa: CASSSTGGGTEAFF
cdr3_nt: TGTGCCAGCAGTTCAACAGGGGGAGGGACTGAAGCTTTCTTT

d_call: TRBD1
v_call: TRBV11-2
j_call: TRBJ2-3
clone_size: -
cdr3_aa: CASSFWGQGSATSTDTQYF
cdr3_nt: TGTGCCAGCAGCTTTTGGGGACAGGGGAGCGCTACTAGCACAGATACGCAGTATTTT

d_call: -
v_call: TRBV30
j_call: TRBJ1-4
clone_size: -
cdr3_aa: CAWSHGASTNEKLFF
cdr3_nt: TGTGCCTGGAGCCATGGGGCTTCAACTAATGAAAAACTGTTTTTT